Below, 28 T cell receptor beta chains from the same sample are listed, as sequenced in a study of blood T cell repertoires in COVID-19. Sequencing used immunoSEQ multiplex PCR; TCRdb keeps in-frame clones, though not all of them. The sample contains 25,000 or so clones, roughly 90% of which appear only once. What was sequenced was peripheral blood. These receptor sequences come from a human donor in a cohort sampled during active COVID-19.

The chain is built from TRBV5-1 and TRBJ1-2; tentative D call: TRBD1 (5 bases). The CDR3 contains 13 residues. In germline, CDR1 is SGHRS, CDR2 YFSETQ. V shed 0 bases and J shed 5 bases, with 8 bases lying between them. The CDR3 spells CASSLGQIYGYTF. DNA of the CDR3: TGCGCCAGCAGCTTGGGACAGATTTATGGCTACACCTTC.

The CDR3 coding sequence is TGTGCCAGCACCTACCTTACAGGGGTGAACACTGAAGCTTTCTTT. Amino acids: CASTYLTGVNTEAFF. This chain joins TRBV6-5 and TRBJ1-1; TRBD1 matches 7 bases. Trimming at V came to 7 bases and at J to 0 bases, leaving 8 bases not matched to a gene. CDR3 length: 15 residues. From germline, CDR1 is MNHEY and CDR2 SVGAGI.

The chain couples TRBV7-8 to TRBJ2-7; possible D gene TRBD2, 6 bases. V was clipped by 3 bases and J by 2 bases, with 11 bases between them. Looked up from germline, CDR1 is SGHVS and CDR2 is FQNEAQ. This CDR3 is 14 amino acids long. The CDR3 region is CASSLGLAPYEQYF. For the CDR3, the DNA is TGTGCCAGCAGCTTGGGACTGGCCCCCTACGAGCAGTACTTC.

The genes are TRBV24-1 and TRBJ2-7; no clear D. CDR1 KGHDR and CDR2 SFDVKD come from the germline V gene. With 3 bases removed from V and 7 bases from J, the gap between germline ends came to 12 bases. The CDR3 sequence is 13 residues long. CDR3 nucleotides: TGTGCCACCAGTGATGCAGGCTCTGGGGAGCAGTACTTC. This encodes CATSDAGSGEQYF.

This clone was seen once. The V and J genes are TRBV28 and TRBJ2-6; TRBD1 aligns across 9 bases. V gave up 8 bases and J gave up 1 base; unmatched junction bases: 6. The CDR3 runs to 16 residues. Germline lookup yields CDR1 MDHEN and CDR2 SYDVKM. The CDR3 DNA reads as TGTGCCAGCGCCACAGGGGGCGCTTCTGGGGCCAACGTCCTGACTTTC. As protein: CASATGGASGANVLTF.

The gene calls are TRBV19 and TRBJ2-5; D might be TRBD2 (5 bases). This CDR3 is 16 amino acids long. V was clipped by 3 bases and J by 2 bases, with 16 bases between them. The germline V gene encodes CDR1 LNHDA and CDR2 SQIVND (reference sequence). The CDR3 loop is CASSISITSGQETQYF. The CDR3 DNA follows: TGTGCCAGTAGTATCTCGATCACATCGGGGCAAGAGACCCAGTACTTC. Full variable domain (outside the CDR3, taken from reference TRBV19 and TRBJ2-5): DGGITQSPKYLFRKEGQNVTLSCEQNLNHDAMYWYRQDPGQGLRLIYYSQIVNDFQKGDIAEGYSVSREKKESFPLTVTSAQKNPTAFYLCASSISITSGQETQYFGPGTRLLVL.

The chain carries TRBV7-2 and TRBJ1-4; D is unclear. The CDR3 contains 15 residues. The germline V gene has CDR1 SGHTA and CDR2 FQGNSA. Trimming shortened V by 2 bases and J by 8 bases, and 15 bases separated the two germline ends. The CDR3 sequence: CASSLMTMPTEKLFF. The CDR3 nucleotides read TGTGCCAGCAGCTTAATGACTATGCCCACGGAAAAACTGTTTTTT.

This clone was picked up one time. The V gene is TRBV6-5, the J gene TRBJ1-2, with 7 bases aligning to TRBD1. The length of the CDR3 is 12 residues. The trim removed 5 bases at V and 6 bases at J, leaving 3 bases unmatched. Germline V gives CDR1 MNHEY, CDR2 SVGAGI. CDR3: CASSLDRDGYTF. CDR3 nucleotides: TGTGCCAGCAGTCTCGACAGGGATGGCTACACCTTC.

The gene calls are TRBV19 and TRBJ1-5, with D possibly being TRBD1 (5 bases). V was pared by 3 bases and J by 1 base, with 13 bases between. This CDR3 spans 16 amino acids. CDR1 LNHDA and CDR2 SQIVND come from the germline V gene (reference sequence). This CDR3 is CASSIFRGGSNQPQHF. Here the CDR3 DNA reads TGTGCCAGTAGTATTTTTCGGGGGGGGAGCAATCAGCCCCAGCATTTT.

The chain uses TRBV10-1 and TRBJ2-3, with D possibly being TRBD1 (6 bases). The CDR3 extends over 15 amino acids. The germline V and J ends were trimmed by 4 bases and 2 bases, with 13 bases remaining between them. Germline V CDR1 and CDR2: WNHNN, SYGVQD (reference sequence). CDR3 sequence: CASSGRGSFTDTQYF. The CDR3 nucleotides read TGCGCCAGCAGTGGCAGGGGAAGTTTCACAGATACGCAGTATTTT.

V is TRBV15 and J is TRBJ2-1, with 7 nucleotides matching TRBD2. Germline CDR1 is LNHNV and CDR2 is YYDKDF (reference sequence). The V and J ends lost 8 bases and 6 bases, in that order; junction bases with no gene match: 13. The CDR3 sequence is 15 residues long. CDR3 amino acids: CATQLRSGAPNEQFF. CDR3 DNA: TGTGCCACCCAACTGAGAAGCGGGGCCCCCAATGAGCAGTTCTTC.

This clone showed up just a few times. The gene calls are TRBV5-1 and TRBJ2-7, with 9 bases matching TRBD2. CDR1 and CDR2 from the germline V gene are SGHRS and YFSETQ. The CDR3 sequence is 14 residues long. V gave up 3 bases and J gave up 6 bases; unmatched junction bases: 7. CDR3 nucleotides: TGCGCCAGCAGCTCCTCCGGGACTAGCCTCGAGCAGTACTTC. Amino acids: CASSSSGTSLEQYF.

The V call is TRBV5-1, the J call TRBJ2-2, with 8 bases identical to TRBD2. CDR3 size: 17 residues. Germline V gene lookup returns CDR1 SGHRS and CDR2 YFSETQ. V trimming: 1 base; J trimming: 3 bases; junction bases outside the gene matches: 8. CDR3 in DNA: TGCGCCAGCAGCTTGTCCGCGGGGGGCTGGGACACCGGGGAGCTGTTTTTT. Translation gives CASSLSAGGWDTGELFF.

The genes are TRBV18 and TRBJ1-2, with TRBD1 matching over 7 bases. Germline CDR1 and CDR2: KGHSH and LQKENI. The CDR3 totals 15 residues. V gave up 2 bases and J gave up 7 bases; unmatched junction bases: 10. For the CDR3, the DNA is TGTGCCAGCTCACCAAACTCGGGGCAGGGGGTTGGCTACACCTTC. This sequence encodes CASSPNSGQGVGYTF.

The chain recombines TRBV28 with TRBJ2-1; a weak D match, TRBD2 (5 bases). Trimming took off 8 bases at V and 3 bases at J, with 8 bases between the two ends. Germline lookup yields CDR1 MDHEN and CDR2 SYDVKM. This CDR3 is 12 amino acids long. CDR3 sequence: CASHRDYNEQFF. CDR3 DNA sequence: TGTGCCAGCCACCGGGACTACAATGAGCAGTTCTTC.

The rearrangement uses TRBV5-4 and TRBJ2-3; 15 nucleotides agree with TRBD2. Germline V gene lookup returns CDR1 SGHNT and CDR2 YYREEE (reference sequence). Germline trimming cut 9 bases from V and 1 base from J; bases unmatched to any gene: 9. This CDR3 spans 17 amino acids. CDR3 region: CATQTGTSGGRTDTQYF. The DNA for the CDR3 is TGTGCCACGCAAACGGGGACTAGCGGGGGGCGCACAGATACGCAGTATTTT.

The chain is built from TRBV6-2 or TRBV6-3 and TRBJ2-1, with TRBD2 identical over 10 bases. CDR1 and CDR2 (germline): MNHEY, SVGEGT. With 6 bases clipped from V and 10 bases from J, the junction kept 6 bases outside the gene matches. CDR3 length equals 13 residues. As DNA, the CDR3 is TGTGCCAGCAGCCGACTAGCGGGTGGGGAGCAGTTCTTC. Translating gives CASSRLAGGEQFF.

The chain is built from TRBV4-3 and TRBJ2-3; no clear D gene. V lost 2 bases to trimming and J lost 3 bases, with 12 bases between them. The CDR3 length is 15 residues. CDR1 is LGHNA, CDR2 YSLEER, per germline. The CDR3 protein is CASSQRPYGTDTQYF. CDR3 nucleotides: TGCGCCAGCAGCCAACGGCCGTACGGGACAGATACGCAGTATTTT.

The chain links TRBV10-3 to TRBJ1-5, with D unresolved. The V gene's germline CDR1 is ENHRY and CDR2 SYGVKD. The V and J ends lost 4 bases and 2 bases respectively, with 6 bases between them. The CDR3 extends over 13 amino acids. Here the CDR3 reads CAISGGGNQPQHF. DNA of the CDR3: TGTGCCATCAGTGGCGGGGGCAATCAGCCCCAGCATTTT.

The chain is built from TRBV5-6 and TRBJ2-2; D call uncertain. CDR1 is SGHDT and CDR2 is YYEEEE in the germline V gene. V was shortened by 4 bases and J by 2 bases, with 6 bases between the two germline ends. This CDR3 contains 13 residues. For the CDR3, the DNA is TGTGCCAGCAGCGTACAAAACACCGGGGAGCTGTTTTTT. Its translation: CASSVQNTGELFF.

The genes are TRBV18 and TRBJ2-7; 7 bases map to TRBD1. CDR3 size: 13 residues. The ends lost 6 bases at V and 1 base at J; junction bases unmatched: 3. The germline V gene encodes CDR1 KGHSH and CDR2 LQKENI. CDR3 nucleotide sequence: TGTGCCAGCTCCCAGGGACAGTCCTACGAGCAGTACTTC. Its protein is CASSQGQSYEQYF.

J is TRBJ2-3 and V is TRBV28; TRBD1 matches 9 bases. There are 16 residues in the CDR3. Per germline, CDR1 MDHEN and CDR2 SYDVKM. The junction had 9 bases not matched to a gene; V was cut back by 6 bases and J by 2 bases. The CDR3 loop is CASSTQGAADTDTQYF. Here the CDR3 DNA reads TGTGCCAGCAGCACACAGGGGGCGGCGGACACAGATACGCAGTATTTT. Filled out from reference TRBV28 and TRBJ2-3, the complete variable domain reads DVKVTQSSRYLVKRTGEKVFLECVQDMDHENMFWYRQDPGLGLRLIYFSYDVKMKEKGDIPEGYSVSREKKERFSLILESASTNQTSMYLCASSTQGAADTDTQYFGPGTRLTVL.

The rearrangement uses TRBV6-5 and TRBJ1-1; D might be TRBD1 (5 bases). CDR3 length: 12 residues. The V gene lost 5 bases and the J gene lost 7 bases, with 11 bases spanning the gap. Germline V gene sequence: CDR1 MNHEY, CDR2 SVGAGI. The DNA of the CDR3 is TGTGCCAGCAGTCGTGGACATGGTGAAGCTTTCTTT. It specifies CASSRGHGEAFF.

Only a few counts were recorded for this clone. This chain joins TRBV28 and TRBJ1-5, with D possibly TRBD1 on 6 matching bases. Trimming took 7 bases from V and 4 from J, leaving 17 bases between them. Germline CDR1 and CDR2: MDHEN and SYDVKM. The CDR3 has 15 residues. In DNA, the CDR3 is TGTGCCAGCAAACTGGGAGCGCAGGGGAATCAGCCCCAGCATTTT. Translating gives CASKLGAQGNQPQHF. Full variable domain (outside the CDR3, taken from reference TRBV28 and TRBJ1-5): DVKVTQSSRYLVKRTGEKVFLECVQDMDHENMFWYRQDPGLGLRLIYFSYDVKMKEKGDIPEGYSVSREKKERFSLILESASTNQTSMYLCASKLGAQGNQPQHFGDGTRLSIL.

The chain uses TRBV7-2 and TRBJ2-1; a possible D gene is TRBD2 (5 bases). V was trimmed by 1 base and J by 10 bases, leaving 11 bases between them. The length of the CDR3 is 13 residues. Germline lookup yields CDR1 SGHTA and CDR2 FQGNSA. CDR3 protein: CASSLDVWEEQFF. CDR3 coding DNA: TGTGCCAGCAGCTTAGACGTGTGGGAGGAGCAGTTCTTC. Filled out from reference TRBV7-2 and TRBJ2-1, the complete variable domain reads GAGVSQSPSNKVTEKGKDVELRCDPISGHTALYWYRQSLGQGLEFLIYFQGNSAPDKSGLPSDRFSAERTGGSVSTLTIQRTQQEDSAVYLCASSLDVWEEQFFGPGTRLTVL.

This chain links TRBV18 with TRBJ2-4; 8 bases match TRBD2. The V gene's germline CDR1 is KGHSH and CDR2 LQKENI. The CDR3 has 15 amino acids. V was pared by 2 bases and J by 1 base, with 1 base of the junction left unmatched. DNA of the CDR3: TGTGCCAGCTCACCATCGGGGGGGGCCAAAAACATTCAGTACTTC. It yields the protein CASSPSGGAKNIQYF.

The rearrangement joins TRBV7-9 to TRBJ1-1; D perhaps matches TRBD1 (5 bases). With 5 bases removed from V and 7 bases from J, the gap between germline ends came to 20 bases. CDR1 is SEHNR and CDR2 is FQNEAQ in the germline V gene (reference sequence). The CDR3 totals 15 residues. This chain's CDR3 is CASSPPVQGRGEAFF. CDR3 sequence (DNA): TGTGCCAGCAGCCCTCCGGTTCAGGGTCGCGGTGAAGCTTTCTTT.

The rearrangement links TRBV6-6 to TRBJ2-3; 14 nucleotides match TRBD2. Germline CDR1 reads MNHNY; CDR2 reads SVGAGI (reference sequence). The CDR3 has 19 residues. Losses at the gene ends were 5 bases for V and 3 bases for J; bases not matched to a gene: 13. This chain's CDR3 is CASSPLPGTSGGGTDTQYF. The CDR3 DNA follows: TGTGCCAGCAGTCCACTACCCGGGACTAGCGGGGGAGGGACAGATACGCAGTATTTT.